Each of the 15 T cell receptor beta chains below was sequenced from the same sample in a study of OX40 agonist ivuxolimab in advanced cancers. Assay: immunoSEQ multiplex PCR; the TCRdb copy retains only in-frame clones and omits some. The sample includes 90,000 to 130,000 clones, approximately 90% of them seen just once. The starting material was CD4+ or CD8+ T cells sorted from blood, obtained in a trial of the OX40 agonist ivuxolimab. The receptors derive from an adult with an advanced solid tumor such as melanoma, head and neck, liver or kidney cancer.

The J gene is TRBJ2-1, the V gene TRBV5-1; 8 bases agree with TRBD1. Germline CDR1 reads SGHRS; CDR2 reads YFSETQ. CDR3 length: 14 residues. V shed 0 bases and J 7 bases; nucleotides not matched to a gene: 3. This CDR3 is CASSLGQGANEQFF. As DNA, the CDR3 is TGCGCCAGCAGCTTGGGTCAGGGGGCTAATGAGCAGTTCTTC.

V gene TRBV27 combines with J gene TRBJ2-7; D is undetermined. Germline CDR1 reads MNHEY; CDR2 reads SMNVEV (reference sequence). Trimming pared 6 bases from V and 4 bases from J, leaving 10 bases between. The CDR3 has 12 amino acids. CDR3 protein: CASSLYGYEQYF. The DNA for the CDR3 is TGTGCCAGCAGCCTTTACGGGTACGAGCAGTACTTC.

V is TRBV28 and J is TRBJ2-1; D not certain. The V end was cut by 4 bases, the J end by 5 bases, with 12 bases between. Germline loops: CDR1 MDHEN, CDR2 SYDVKM. The CDR3 extends over 14 amino acids. The CDR3 spells CASSSGYNHNEQFF. DNA of the CDR3: TGTGCCAGCAGTTCTGGATATAACCACAATGAGCAGTTCTTC.

This sequence joins TRBV5-4 and TRBJ2-3, with 11 bases aligning to TRBD1. The CDR3 totals 17 residues. Germline CDR1 reads SGHNT; CDR2 reads YYREEE (reference sequence). J was trimmed by 0 bases and V by 4 bases; bases with no gene match: 7. The CDR3 protein is CASSPKGTGGSTDTQYF. CDR3 nucleotide sequence: TGTGCCAGCAGCCCAAAAGGGACAGGGGGGAGCACAGATACGCAGTATTTT.

The chain carries TRBV30 and TRBJ1-2; tentative D call: TRBD1 (5 bases). This CDR3 contains 15 residues. CDR1 GTSNPN and CDR2 SVGIG come from the germline V gene (reference sequence). V lost 4 bases, J lost 5 bases, and 20 bases lay in between. DNA of the CDR3: TGTGCCTGGATTACGGTGGCCCTCCAGGGTTATGGCTACACCTTC. Amino acids: CAWITVALQGYGYTF.

The V and J genes are TRBV19 and TRBJ2-7; TRBD1 aligns across 8 bases. There are 15 residues in the CDR3. The ends lost 4 bases at V and 6 bases at J; junction bases unmatched: 11. Germline CDR1 LNHDA, CDR2 SQIVND (reference sequence). The CDR3 reads CASSTSFGQGVEQYF. CDR3 bases: TGTGCCAGTAGTACCAGTTTTGGACAGGGAGTCGAGCAGTACTTC.

The table lists this clone with a count of one. The rearrangement uses TRBV13 and TRBJ2-5; maybe TRBD2 (6 bases). This CDR3 has 13 residues. V lost 5 bases and J lost 5, with 12 bases in between. Germline CDR1 reads PRHDT; CDR2 reads FYEKMQ (reference sequence). In DNA form, the CDR3 reads TGTGCCAGCAGCCCCCGGGCGGGGGAGACCCAGTACTTC. This codes for CASSPRAGETQYF.

The chain couples TRBV19 to TRBJ1-5, with D possibly being TRBD1 (5 bases). Looked up from germline, CDR1 is LNHDA and CDR2 is SQIVND (reference sequence). The CDR3 is 18 amino acids. V was cut by 6 bases and J by 5 bases, with 26 bases left in between. CDR3 in amino acids: CASSIRSAIDRSHQPQHF. CDR3 DNA: TGTGCCAGTAGCATAAGGTCCGCGATTGACAGAAGCCATCAGCCCCAGCATTTT.

This clone occurred a few times. The chain carries TRBV7-9 and TRBJ2-7, with a weak D call TRBD2 (5 bases). V was cut by 8 bases and J by 2 bases, with 10 bases left in between. The CDR3 length is 12 residues. The germline V gene encodes CDR1 SEHNR and CDR2 FQNEAQ (reference sequence). The CDR3: CASSRDTYEQYF. The CDR3, as DNA: TGTGCCAGCTCCCGGGATACCTACGAGCAGTACTTC. Looking up the rest from reference TRBV7-9 and TRBJ2-7 gives the full variable domain: DTGVSQNPRHKITKRGQNVTFRCDPISEHNRLYWYRQTLGQGPEFLTYFQNEAQLEKSRLLSDRFSAERPKGSFSTLEIQRTEQGDSAMYLCASSRDTYEQYFGPGTRLTVT.

The sample holds one count of this clone. The CDR3 sequence: CASSHGGGTQYF. The CDR3 DNA reads as TGTGCCAGCAGCCACGGGGGGGGTACGCAGTATTTT. This sequence joins TRBV7-2 and TRBJ2-3; 8 positions match TRBD2. With V trimmed by 5 bases and J by 8 bases, 3 bases remained unmatched. CDR1 SGHTA and CDR2 FQGNSA come from the germline V gene. This CDR3 comprises 12 residues.

This chain joins TRBV15 and TRBJ2-2, with 10 bases identical to TRBD1. CDR1 and CDR2 (germline): LNHNV, YYDKDF (reference sequence). The CDR3 covers 16 residues. Unmatched junction bases numbered 6, after V lost 5 bases and J lost 3 bases. The CDR3 coding sequence is TGTGCCACCAGCCGCAGACAGGGGGCGGACACCGGGGAGCTGTTTTTT. This sequence encodes CATSRRQGADTGELFF.

This rearrangement joins TRBV4-3 to TRBJ2-7; maybe TRBD1 (6 bases). This CDR3 has 16 amino acids. From germline, CDR1 is LGHNA and CDR2 YSLEER. Trimming shortened V by 0 bases and J by 6 bases, and 18 bases separated the two germline ends. The CDR3: CASSQELGHRGSEQYF. For the CDR3, the DNA is TGCGCCAGCAGCCAAGAGCTGGGACACCGTGGGTCCGAGCAGTACTTC.

CDR3: CASKGLAVNTGELFF. The DNA for the CDR3 is TGTGCCAGCAAAGGACTAGCGGTGAACACCGGGGAGCTGTTTTTT. The chain carries TRBV6-6 and TRBJ2-2; 10 bases are a match to TRBD2. The CDR3 extends over 15 amino acids. With 7 bases clipped from V and 1 base from J, the junction kept 3 bases outside the gene matches. In germline, CDR1 is MNHNY, CDR2 SVGAGI (reference sequence).

The V call is TRBV5-6, the J call TRBJ1-2, with D tentatively TRBD1 (5 bases). The germline gives CDR1 SGHDT, CDR2 YYEEEE. V lost 0 bases and J lost 8, with 14 bases in between. This CDR3 comprises 14 residues. The CDR3 bases are TGTGCCAGCAGCTTGGGAGGGGAGTGGACAGGCTACACCTTC. Translation gives CASSLGGEWTGYTF. Complete variable domain (other parts from reference TRBV5-6 and TRBJ1-2): DAGVTQSPTHLIKTRGQQVTLRCSPKSGHDTVSWYQQALGQGPQFIFQYYEEEERQRGNFPDRFSGHQFPNYSSELNVNALLLGDSALYLCASSLGGEWTGYTFGSGTRLTVV.

The V and J genes are TRBV15 and TRBJ2-1; D is undetermined. The CDR3 sequence is 14 residues long. Trimming removed 0 bases at V and 7 bases at J, with 10 bases between. The germline V gene encodes CDR1 LNHNV and CDR2 YYDKDF (reference sequence). The CDR3 coding sequence is TGTGCCACCAGCAGAGATATAAACGAGAATGAGCAGTTCTTC. Its translation is CATSRDINENEQFF.